Each of the 21 T cell receptor beta chains below was sequenced from the same sample in a study of CD8 T cells in ankylosing spondylitis. TCRdb itself ran the 5' RACE reads through MiXCR, one entry per CDR3 protein. This table holds some 130,000 distinct CDR3 sequences, roughly 8.8% found once. The sequenced material came from blood, either unsorted or a sorted T cell fraction (not recorded which). Every receptor here comes from a male donor with ankylosing spondylitis or in good health (not recorded which).

This clonotype was detected ten times or more. The chain links TRBV20-1 to TRBJ2-4; perhaps TRBD1 as D (6 bases). Germline lookup yields CDR1 DFQATT and CDR2 SNEGSKA (reference sequence). The CDR3 runs 14 residues. V dropped 6 bases and J dropped 1 base, with 13 bases sitting between them. As DNA, the CDR3 is TGCAGTGCAGCCAGGGGTTTGGCCAAAAACATTCAGTACTTC. Protein sequence: CSAARGLAKNIQYF.

This clonotype was seen at least ten times. This sequence joins TRBV5-5 and TRBJ2-5; TRBD2 might be the D (5 bases). Trimming took 5 bases from V and 10 from J, leaving 27 bases between them. The CDR3 has 16 amino acids. Looked up from germline, CDR1 is SGHKS and CDR2 is YYEKEE (reference sequence). The CDR3 protein is CASRRDPTTNGVVQYF. In DNA, the CDR3 is TGTGCCAGCAGGAGGGATCCCACGACTAATGGAGTGGTCCAGTACTTC.

The chain is built from TRBV10-3 and TRBJ2-3; D is uncertain. The CDR3 length is 11 residues. Germline V lookup: CDR1 ENHRY, CDR2 SYGVKD. The ends were cut back, 7 bases at V and 1 base at J, with 3 bases in the middle. The CDR3 DNA reads TGTGCCATCAAAGGCACAGATACGCAGTATTTT. This codes for CAIKGTDTQYF.

The sample holds many counts of this clonotype. CDR3 amino acids: CASSVYASGGNEQYF. The CDR3 DNA follows: TGTGCCAGCAGCGTATACGCGTCAGGGGGAAACGAGCAGTACTTC. The chain employs TRBV9 and TRBJ2-7, with 7 nucleotides matching TRBD1. V lost 1 base to trimming and J lost 5 bases; unmatched junction nucleotides: 9. The length of the CDR3 is 15 residues. Germline V gene data show CDR1 as SGDLS and CDR2 as YYNGEE.

This clonotype was detected ten times or more. This rearrangement joins TRBV6-5 to TRBJ2-7; no clear D. Trimming cost V 0 bases and J 5 bases, with 8 bases left between them. Per the germline V gene, CDR1 is MNHEY and CDR2 is SVGAGI. CDR3 length: 13 amino acids. The CDR3 protein is CASSYSQVNEQYF. The CDR3 DNA reads as TGTGCCAGCAGTTACTCGCAGGTGAACGAGCAGTACTTC.

A note on this clonotype: Because the CDR3's place on the DNA is in doubt, the DNA is left out and the CDR3 is given as listed by TCRdb. The gene calls are TRBV7-5 and TRBJ2-7; the D call in the table, TRBD1, was not verified against the DNA. TRBV7-5 is flagged as a pseudogene. The CDR3 spans 20 residues, counting both ends. The CDR3 loop reads CISVPEARTRDRGRFDEQYF.

This clonotype occurred many times. The rearrangement uses TRBV7-2 and TRBJ2-1, with D unclear. This CDR3 region has 13 residues. Germline V gives CDR1 SGHTA, CDR2 FQGNSA. Trimming left V 5 bases short and J 4 bases short, with 9 bases between. The CDR3 here is CASSLGSYNEQFF. The CDR3 nucleotides are TGTGCCAGCAGCCTAGGTTCTTACAATGAGCAGTTCTTC.

This clonotype was seen repeatedly, ten times or more. The J gene is TRBJ2-1, the V gene TRBV7-8; the match to TRBD2 covers 7 bases. CDR3 length: 15 residues. V lost 5 bases, J lost 8 bases, and 12 bases stayed unmatched. The germline gives CDR1 SGHVS, CDR2 FQNEAQ. The CDR3 spells CASSTLGGSGDEQFF. The CDR3 DNA reads TGTGCCAGCAGCACCCTGGGGGGGAGCGGCGATGAGCAGTTCTTC.

Ten or more counts support this clonotype. The CDR3 protein is CSLGTGNKKETQYF. The CDR3 coding sequence is TGCAGCCTGGGGACAGGCAATAAAAAAGAGACCCAGTACTTC. This chain joins TRBV20-1 and TRBJ2-5, with TRBD1 matching 8 bases. CDR3 length: 14 amino acids. Per germline, CDR1 DFQATT and CDR2 SNEGSKA (reference sequence).

This clonotype was counted at least ten times. V and J are TRBV11-2 and TRBJ2-1; D gene ambiguous. CDR1 is SGHAT and CDR2 is FQNNGV in the germline V gene. V was shortened by 0 bases and J by 6 bases, with 9 bases between the two germline ends. CDR3 size: 14 residues. The CDR3 loop is CASSLDSSVNEQFF. As DNA, the CDR3 is TGTGCCAGCAGCTTAGATTCATCAGTCAATGAGCAGTTCTTC.

Ten or more counts support this clonotype. The V gene is TRBV12-3 or TRBV12-4, the J gene TRBJ2-5; 9 bases agree with TRBD1. The CDR3 runs 14 residues. Unmatched junction bases numbered 8, after V lost 7 bases and J lost 5 bases. The CDR3 DNA reads as TGTGCCAGCAACACCTTCGACAGGGGGGAGACCCAGTACTTC. Its translation is CASNTFDRGETQYF.

The table lists this clonotype with many counts. The V gene is TRBV12-3 or TRBV12-4, the J gene TRBJ2-1, with D possibly matching TRBD2 (6 bases). V lost 3 bases, J lost 9 bases, and 12 bases lay in between. The length of the CDR3 is 13 residues. In DNA, the CDR3 is TGTGCCAGCAGTTTGACTAGTTCTGGTGAGCAGTTCTTC. Its translation is CASSLTSSGEQFF.

This clonotype came up many times. V usage is TRBV6-5 and J usage is TRBJ1-5; D is ambiguous. Germline V gene sequence: CDR1 MNHEY, CDR2 SVGAGI. CDR3 length equals 15 residues. V gave up 4 bases and J gave up 5 bases, with 15 bases separating them. For the CDR3, the DNA is TGTGCCAGCAGTTCGGAGCAAATCAATTATCAGCCCCAGCATTTT. Amino acid sequence: CASSSEQINYQPQHF.

As to this clonotype: Being one base from a much bigger clone, this may be a read error. The gene calls are TRBV20-1 and TRBJ2-1; TRBD2 aligns across 12 bases. CDR1 and CDR2 from the germline V gene are DFQATT and SNEGSKA (reference sequence). The CDR3 is made up of 16 amino acids. DNA for the CDR3: TGCACTGCCTATCCCCTAGCGGGAGGGTTGTACAATGAGCAGTTCTTC. Its protein is CTAYPLAGGLYNEQFF.

This clonotype was counted ten times or more. The CDR3 nucleotides read TGCGCCAGCAGCTTGGTAGCGGGAGCGGACAATGAGCAGTTCTTC. This sequence encodes CASSLVAGADNEQFF. This chain connects TRBV5-1 to TRBJ2-1, with 9 bases identical to TRBD2. With 0 bases clipped from V and 5 bases from J, the junction kept 3 bases outside the gene matches. This CDR3 has 15 residues. Germline V gene sequence: CDR1 SGHRS, CDR2 YFSETQ. Using reference TRBV5-1 and TRBJ2-1 for the parts outside the CDR3, the full variable domain is KAGVTQTPRYLIKTRGQQVTLSCSPISGHRSVSWYQQTPGQGLQFLFEYFSETQRNKGNFPGRFSGRQFSNSRSEMNVSTLELGDSALYLCASSLVAGADNEQFFGPGTRLTVL.

This clonotype was counted at least ten times. The chain employs TRBV12-3 or TRBV12-4 and TRBJ2-2; D remains unclear. Between the trimmed V and J ends, which lost 9 bases and 6 bases, there was a span of 8 bases. This CDR3 spans 11 amino acids. CDR3 nucleotides: TGTGCCAGTAGTCAACCCGGGGAGCTGTTTTTT. This sequence encodes CASSQPGELFF.

This clonotype showed up just a few times. The chain combines TRBV5-1 with TRBJ2-5, with 8 nucleotides matching TRBD2. In germline, CDR1 is SGHRS, CDR2 YFSETQ. This CDR3 is 20 amino acids long. Unmatched junction bases numbered 20, after V lost 3 bases and J lost 1 base. The CDR3 loop reads CASSYAQTQAGGGSQETQYF. The CDR3 DNA reads as TGCGCCAGCAGCTACGCCCAAACCCAGGCCGGGGGGGGCAGCCAAGAGACCCAGTACTTC.

This clonotype was counted only a few times. The rearrangement links TRBV5-1 to TRBJ2-7, with 11 bases that match TRBD2. The CDR3 extends over 15 amino acids. The germline V gene encodes CDR1 SGHRS and CDR2 YFSETQ. V shed 3 bases, J shed 1 base, and the junction held 3 bases outside the gene matches. CDR3 amino acids: CASSSWTSGSYEQYF. The CDR3 bases are TGCGCCAGCAGCTCCTGGACTAGCGGGTCCTACGAGCAGTACTTC.

This clonotype was seen at least ten times. V gene TRBV12-3 or TRBV12-4 combines with J gene TRBJ2-2, with D possibly TRBD2 on 5 matching bases. This CDR3 contains 14 residues. V was clipped by 2 bases and J by 5 bases, with 9 bases between them. The CDR3 loop is CASSLSGNTGELFF. DNA for the CDR3: TGTGCCAGCAGTTTATCGGGGAATACCGGGGAGCTGTTTTTT.

This clonotype was found many times. This sequence joins TRBV2 and TRBJ1-1; no firm D call. Looked up from germline, CDR1 is SNHLY and CDR2 is FYNNEI. This CDR3 contains 13 residues. Trimming left V 1 base short and J 2 bases short, with 5 bases between. CDR3 loop: CASSEVPNTEAFF. DNA for the CDR3: TGTGCCAGCAGTGAAGTGCCTAACACTGAAGCTTTCTTT.

Many counts were recorded for this clonotype. The genes are TRBV12-3 or TRBV12-4 and TRBJ2-1; 10 bases align to TRBD2. With V trimmed by 5 bases and J by 8 bases, 12 bases remained unmatched. This CDR3 spans 16 amino acids. CDR3 residues: CASSIPSGSPGDEQFF. CDR3 sequence (DNA): TGTGCCAGCAGTATACCTAGCGGGAGTCCCGGGGATGAGCAGTTCTTC.